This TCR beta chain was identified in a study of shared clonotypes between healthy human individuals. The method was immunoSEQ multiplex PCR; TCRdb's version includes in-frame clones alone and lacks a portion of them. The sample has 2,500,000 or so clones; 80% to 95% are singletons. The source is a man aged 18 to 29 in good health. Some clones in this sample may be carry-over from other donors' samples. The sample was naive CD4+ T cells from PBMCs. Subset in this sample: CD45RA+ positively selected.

CDR3 amino acids: CASSPGRYYGYTF. The CDR3 bases are TGTGCCAGCAGCCCCGGACGGTACTATGGCTACACCTTC. The chain recombines TRBV7-6 with TRBJ1-2; D not certain. This CDR3 has 13 amino acids. Trimming stripped 5 bases from V and 3 bases from J, with 10 bases between. Germline CDR1 reads SGHVS; CDR2 reads FNYEAQ.